This record covers a single TCR beta chain. This specimen comes from a study of blood T cell repertoires in COVID-19. Across the whole study: The samples span acute and convalescent COVID-19 from the United States, Italy and Spain. Sources were T cells, B-cell-depleted T cells, or PBMCs; the material itself was cDNA or gDNA.

Original analysis: Estimated nucleated cell counts came from reference gene primer amplification. Sequencing used immunoSEQ multiplex PCR; TCRdb keeps in-frame clones, though not all of them. That table is the source of V, J and clone size, and D and trimming were worked out from the DNA. This sample has roughly 80,000 clones; roughly 90% occur once, and the top ten carry approximately 1.8%. The CDR3 consists of 17 residues. Trimming removed 0 bases from V and 0 bases from J; junction bases left unmatched: 2. CDR1 is KGHDR, CDR2 SFDVKD, per germline. Sequencing was done on a sample of peripheral blood. The chain couples TRBV24-1 to TRBJ1-3, with TRBD1 matching 9 bases. This receptor was taken from a man aged 55 to 70 with acute or convalescent COVID-19. Written as DNA, the CDR3 is TGTGCCACCAGTGATTTGCTGGACAGGGGCTCTGGAAACACCATATATTTT. Translation gives CATSDLLDRGSGNTIYF.